The rows below give T cell receptor beta chains drawn from one sample of a study of blood T cell repertoires in COVID-19. The method was immunoSEQ multiplex PCR; TCRdb's version includes in-frame clones alone and lacks a portion of them. The sample yields 200,000 to 250,000 clones, over 75% seen once. The sequenced sample consisted of peripheral blood. The receptors were sampled from a man in his forties or fifties with COVID-19, enrolled during active disease. CDR3s include the opening cysteine and the closing phenylalanine or tryptophan.

v_call	j_call	cdr3_aa
TRBV14	TRBJ1-2	CASSPRQALGYGYTF
TRBV7-9	TRBJ2-5	CASSLGGQLGGETQYF
TRBV7-9	TRBJ1-1	CASSLKRGQAEAFF
TRBV3-1/TRBV3-2	TRBJ2-1	CASSQGFGGASYNEQFF
TRBV19	TRBJ2-7	CASSKARILRVYEQYF
TRBV12-3/TRBV12-4	TRBJ2-3	CASSWASEAQYF
TRBV30	TRBJ2-7	CATNKAGATDTTYEQYF
TRBV5-5	TRBJ1-2	CASSPRQGAVEGYTF
TRBV4-2	TRBJ2-5	CASSRKPGLAEETQYF
TRBV29-1	TRBJ2-1	CSVGPGQGGYNEQFF
TRBV29-1	TRBJ1-1	CSVEDRNTEAFF
TRBV7-2	TRBJ2-7	CASSLGAGPSYEQYF
TRBV5-4	TRBJ2-5	CASSFREETQYF
TRBV9	TRBJ2-3	CASSVGSRGFTDTQYF
TRBV30	TRBJ2-2	CAWSVQGAGELFF
TRBV28	TRBJ2-2	CASSPPDSTNTGELFF
TRBV5-4	TRBJ2-7	CASSLVEGAFREQYF
TRBV2	TRBJ1-6	CASSVQAGNFSPLHF
TRBV21-1	TRBJ1-4	CASSKSGPYQPRDEKLFF
TRBV9	TRBJ2-2	CASSVPGQGDTGELFF
TRBV19	TRBJ2-5	CASSIGARSETQYF
TRBV6-5	TRBJ2-7	CASSRTDRGFGEQYF
TRBV28	TRBJ2-2	CASSPQGRNTGELFF
TRBV11-3	TRBJ2-1	CASSQGPGMYNEQFF
TRBV30	TRBJ1-3	CAWSSDGGGNTIYF
TRBV7-9	TRBJ1-4	CASSLSNAQTGGNEKLFF
TRBV6-5	TRBJ1-5	CASINGGGAGQPQHF
TRBV5-1	TRBJ2-1	CASSIGSTIDNEQFF